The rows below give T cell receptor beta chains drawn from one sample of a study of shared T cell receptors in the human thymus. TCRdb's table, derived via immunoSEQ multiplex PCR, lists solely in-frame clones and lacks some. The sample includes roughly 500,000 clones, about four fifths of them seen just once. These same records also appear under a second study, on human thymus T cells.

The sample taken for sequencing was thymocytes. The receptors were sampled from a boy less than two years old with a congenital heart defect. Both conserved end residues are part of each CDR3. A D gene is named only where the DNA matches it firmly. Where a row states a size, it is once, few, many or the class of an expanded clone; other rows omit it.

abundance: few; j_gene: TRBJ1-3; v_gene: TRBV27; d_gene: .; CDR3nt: TGTGCCACCAGGGGCAACAGCTCCTCCTCTGGAAACACCATATATTTT; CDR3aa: CATRGNSSSSGNTIYF
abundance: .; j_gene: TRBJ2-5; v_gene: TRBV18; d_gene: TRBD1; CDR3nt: TGTGCCAGCTCACCGGGGACAGGGGGATTCCAGTACTTC; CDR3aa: CASSPGTGGFQYF
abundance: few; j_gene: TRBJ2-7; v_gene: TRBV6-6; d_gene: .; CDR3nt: TGTGCCAGCAGTCCAACTAGAGTTGTCGGCTACGAGCAGTACTTC; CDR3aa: CASSPTRVVGYEQYF
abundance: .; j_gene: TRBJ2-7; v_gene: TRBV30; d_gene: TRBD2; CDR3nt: TGTGCCTGGAGTCACAGCGGGAGGAGGTACGAGCAGTACTTC; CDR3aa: CAWSHSGRRYEQYF
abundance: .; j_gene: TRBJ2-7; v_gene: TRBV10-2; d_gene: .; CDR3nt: TGCGCCAGCAGGGGGGCCATCTTCAGGGGCAAGCAGTACTTC; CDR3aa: CASRGAIFRGKQYF
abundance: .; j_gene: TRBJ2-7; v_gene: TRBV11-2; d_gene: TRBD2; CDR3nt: TGTGCCAGCAGCTTAGTCTACTTGGGGCTAGCGGGGCCCTACGAGCAGTACTTC; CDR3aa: CASSLVYLGLAGPYEQYF
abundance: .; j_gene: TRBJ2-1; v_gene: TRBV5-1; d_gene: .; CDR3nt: TGCGCCAGCAGCTTGGACGGGACACTAGGCCACAATGAGCAGTTCTTC; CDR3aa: CASSLDGTLGHNEQFF
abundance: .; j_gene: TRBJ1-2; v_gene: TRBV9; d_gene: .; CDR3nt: TGTGCCAGCAGCGCCGACACTGGAGGCTACACCTTC; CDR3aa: CASSADTGGYTF
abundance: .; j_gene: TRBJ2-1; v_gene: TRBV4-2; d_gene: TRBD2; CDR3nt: TGTGCCAGCAGCCAAGGGACTAGCGGGAGGCCCCGCCCAAATGAGCAGTTCTTC; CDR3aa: CASSQGTSGRPRPNEQFF
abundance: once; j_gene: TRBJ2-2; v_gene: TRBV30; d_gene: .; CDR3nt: TGTGCCTGGAGTGTACGGTCCGAGAACACCGGGGAGCTGTTTTTT; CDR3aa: CAWSVRSENTGELFF
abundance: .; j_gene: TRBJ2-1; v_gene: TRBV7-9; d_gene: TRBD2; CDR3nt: TGTGCCAGCAGCCCCAACCGGACTAGCGGGAGGGTAGGCTACAATGAGCAGTTCTTC; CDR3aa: CASSPNRTSGRVGYNEQFF
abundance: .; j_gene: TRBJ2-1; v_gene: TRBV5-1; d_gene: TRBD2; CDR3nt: TGCGCCAGCGGCCAGCGGGAGGGATTGTTTAAGCAGTTCTTC; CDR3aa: CASGQREGLFKQFF
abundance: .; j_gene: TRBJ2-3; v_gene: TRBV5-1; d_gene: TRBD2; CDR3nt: TGCGCCAGCAGCTTGTTCGGCGGGGGTCGCACAGATACGCAGTATTTT; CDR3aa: CASSLFGGGRTDTQYF
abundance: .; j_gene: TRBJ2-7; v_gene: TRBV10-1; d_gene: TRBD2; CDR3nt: TGCGCCAGCAGTTCGGGACTAGCGGGTCGCGAGTGGTTC; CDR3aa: CASSSGLAGREWF
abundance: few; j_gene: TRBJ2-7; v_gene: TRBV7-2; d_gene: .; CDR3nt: TGTGCCAGCAGCTTAGGGCGGACACTCTACGAGCAGTACTTC; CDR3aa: CASSLGRTLYEQYF
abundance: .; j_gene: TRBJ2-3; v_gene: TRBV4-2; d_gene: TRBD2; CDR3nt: TGTGCCAGCAGCCACCGGGAGCGGGGGTACACAGATACGCAGTATTTT; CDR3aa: CASSHRERGYTDTQYF
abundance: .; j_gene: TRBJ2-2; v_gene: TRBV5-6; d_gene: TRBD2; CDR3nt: TGTGCCAGCAGCCCGAATAGCGGGAGGCCCCCCGGGGAGCTGTTTTTT; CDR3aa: CASSPNSGRPPGELFF
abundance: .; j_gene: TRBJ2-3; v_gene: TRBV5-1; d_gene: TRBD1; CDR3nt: TGCGCCAGCAGCCTCGTAGACAGGGTCACAGATACGCAGTATTTT; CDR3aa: CASSLVDRVTDTQYF
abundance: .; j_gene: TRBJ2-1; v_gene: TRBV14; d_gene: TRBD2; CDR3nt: TGTGCCAGCAGCCAAGCGGTACTAGCGGGAGCCGGCAATGAGCAGTTCTTC; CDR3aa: CASSQAVLAGAGNEQFF
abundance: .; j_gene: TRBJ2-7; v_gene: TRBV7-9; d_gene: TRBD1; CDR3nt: TGTGCCAGCAGCCCCCGGGGGACAGGCGCCTACGAGCAGTACTTC; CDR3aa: CASSPRGTGAYEQYF
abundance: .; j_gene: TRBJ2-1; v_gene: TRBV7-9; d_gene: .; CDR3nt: TGTGCCAGCAGCTCCGGACTTGAGCAGTTCTTC; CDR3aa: CASSSGLEQFF
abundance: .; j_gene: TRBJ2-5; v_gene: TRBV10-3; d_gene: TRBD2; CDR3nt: TGTGCCATCAGTGAGCCAAGCGGGAGGGACGAGACCCAGTACTTC; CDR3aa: CAISEPSGRDETQYF
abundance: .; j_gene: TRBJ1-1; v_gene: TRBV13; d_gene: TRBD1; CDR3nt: TGTGCCAGCAGCCGCACGCCCCGGGACAGCGAGAACACTGAAGCTTTCTTT; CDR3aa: CASSRTPRDSENTEAFF
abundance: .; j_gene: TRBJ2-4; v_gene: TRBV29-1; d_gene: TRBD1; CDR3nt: TGCAGCGTTGAGTTTGACAGGGGAGCCAAAAACATTCAGTACTTC; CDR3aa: CSVEFDRGAKNIQYF
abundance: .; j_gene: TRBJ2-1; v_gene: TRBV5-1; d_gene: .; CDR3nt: TGCGCCAGCAGCTTCCGTAATGAGCAGTTCTTC; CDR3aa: CASSFRNEQFF
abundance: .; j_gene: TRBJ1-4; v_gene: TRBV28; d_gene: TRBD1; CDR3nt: TGTGCCAGCAGTTTATCCGAGGGGGCAGGGACAGGGGGTTTTAATGAAAAACTGTTTTTT; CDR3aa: CASSLSEGAGTGGFNEKLFF
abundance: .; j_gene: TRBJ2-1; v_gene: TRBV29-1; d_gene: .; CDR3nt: TGCAGCGTTAAGGGGCGGAGAACCGAGAATGAGCAGTTCTTC; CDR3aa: CSVKGRRTENEQFF
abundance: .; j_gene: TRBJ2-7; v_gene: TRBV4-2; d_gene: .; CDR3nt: TGTGCCAGCAGCCAAGAAGGAGACAGGCCCCGGTTGGTGGACTTC; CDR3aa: CASSQEGDRPRLVDF
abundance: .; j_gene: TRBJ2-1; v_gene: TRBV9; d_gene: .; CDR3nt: TGTGCCAGCAGTAATATCGCGGGATCACGTAACAATGAGCAGTTCTTC; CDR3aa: CASSNIAGSRNNEQFF
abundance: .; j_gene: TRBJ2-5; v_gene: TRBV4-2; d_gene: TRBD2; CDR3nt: TGTGCCAGCAGCCCCATTCGGGAGGGGGAGACCCAGTACTTC; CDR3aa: CASSPIREGETQYF
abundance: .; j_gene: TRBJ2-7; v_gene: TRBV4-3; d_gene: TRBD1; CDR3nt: TGCGCCAGCAGCCAACAGGACAGGGAAAACTACGAGCAGTACTTC; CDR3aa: CASSQQDRENYEQYF
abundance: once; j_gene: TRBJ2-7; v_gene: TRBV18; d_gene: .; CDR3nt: TGTGCCAGCTCACCACCCGGGAAGGGAGAGCAGTACTTC; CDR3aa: CASSPPGKGEQYF
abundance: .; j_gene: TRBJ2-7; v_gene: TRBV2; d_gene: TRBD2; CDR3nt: TGTGCCAGCAGTGAAGCCCAGATTCCAAAGGGACTAGCGGTTTCCTACGAGCAGTACTTC; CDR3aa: CASSEAQIPKGLAVSYEQYF
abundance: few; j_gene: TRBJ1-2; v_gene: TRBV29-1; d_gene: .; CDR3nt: TGCAGCGTTGAAGATTGGTCTCGAGGGCCCTTCTCGGCCCTTAACTATGGCTACACCTTC; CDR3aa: CSVEDWSRGPFSALNYGYTF
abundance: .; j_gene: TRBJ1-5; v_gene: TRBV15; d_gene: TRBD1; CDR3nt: TGTGCCACCAGCAGACGTAGACAGGGATATAGCAATCAGCCCCAGCATTTT; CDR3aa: CATSRRRQGYSNQPQHF
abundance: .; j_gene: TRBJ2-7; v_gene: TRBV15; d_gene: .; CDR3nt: TGTGCCACCAGCAGGTTCGAGCAGTACTTC; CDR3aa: CATSRFEQYF
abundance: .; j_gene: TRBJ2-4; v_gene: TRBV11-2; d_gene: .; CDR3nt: TGTGCCAGCAGCTTAGCCGGGGTGGGCAAAAACATTCAGTACTTC; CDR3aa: CASSLAGVGKNIQYF
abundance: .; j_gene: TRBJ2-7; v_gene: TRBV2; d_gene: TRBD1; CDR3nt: TGTGCCAGCAGGAGGACAGGGGGATGGGGAAGAGACGAGCAGTACTTC; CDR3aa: CASRRTGGWGRDEQYF
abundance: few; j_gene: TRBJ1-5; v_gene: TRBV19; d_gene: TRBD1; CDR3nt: TGTGCCACCAGAGACAGGGCGTCCTCGGGGGATAGCAATCAGCCCCAGCATTTT; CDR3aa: CATRDRASSGDSNQPQHF
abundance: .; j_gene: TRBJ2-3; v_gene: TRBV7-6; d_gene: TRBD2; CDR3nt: TGTGCCAGCAGCCCCCGCCCCGGGACTAGCGGGAGCACAGATACGCAGTATTTT; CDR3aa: CASSPRPGTSGSTDTQYF
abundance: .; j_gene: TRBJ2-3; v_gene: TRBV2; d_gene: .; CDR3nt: TGTGCCAGCAGTCTTCGACAGATCCGCACAGATACGCAGTATTTT; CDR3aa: CASSLRQIRTDTQYF
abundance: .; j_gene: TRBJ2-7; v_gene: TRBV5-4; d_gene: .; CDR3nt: TGTGCCAGCAGCCCGAGGACAGTCGGTGAGGGGCAGTACTTC; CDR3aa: CASSPRTVGEGQYF
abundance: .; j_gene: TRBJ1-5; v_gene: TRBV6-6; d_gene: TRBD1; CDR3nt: TGTGCCAGCAGCACGAGGGGGCAACAGCCCCAGCATTTT; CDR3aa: CASSTRGQQPQHF
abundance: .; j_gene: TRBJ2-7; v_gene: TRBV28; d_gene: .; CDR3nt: TGTGCCAGCACCAGGGCAGGGGCCGCCCCCTACGAGCAGTACTTC; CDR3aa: CASTRAGAAPYEQYF